This T cell receptor beta chain appears in the sequencing data of a study of early T cells in non-severe SARS-CoV-2 infection. Study-wide context: Unpaired chains resulted from sequencing bulk RNA of unsorted whole blood. Study-wide points: CD4 and private specificities were missed by VDJdb matching, which favored anti-spike CD8 responses.

As part of library construction, unique molecular identifiers were attached to individual cDNA molecules. TCRdb itself ran the 5' RACE reads through MiXCR, one entry per CDR3 protein. In the table there are some 57,000 distinct CDR3 sequences, roughly 13% of which are singletons. This clonotype was observed many times. The antigen remains unidentified. The sequenced material came from whole blood. The receptor's source is an adult who was a healthcare worker with PCR-confirmed SARS-CoV-2 infection or an uninfected control (not recorded which).

The CDR3 nucleotides read TGTGCCAGCAGCCTCAGACTAGCGGGAGGGCGGAGAGATACGCAGTATTTT. It translates to CASSLRLAGGRRDTQYF. J is TRBJ2-3 and V is TRBV7-9; 14 bases are a match to TRBD2. Per germline, CDR1 SEHNR and CDR2 FQNEAQ (reference sequence). V shed 5 bases, J shed 5 bases, and the junction held 9 bases outside the gene matches. CDR3 length equals 17 residues.